The 27 T cell receptor beta chains below were found in one sample sequenced in a study of Tregs in tolerant kidney transplant recipients. Using immunoSEQ multiplex PCR, the repertoire was profiled, and TCRdb retains in-frame clones only, with some absent. Of some 70,000 clones listed, 84% were seen once; the top ten hold approximately 4.8%. The sequenced sample was CD4+ T cells from blood. The receptors shown here come from a human donor in good health.

The chain is built from TRBV2 and TRBJ2-3; unclear D gene. With 8 bases removed from V and 2 bases from J, the gap between germline ends came to 8 bases. This CDR3 is 12 amino acids long. Germline V gene lookup returns CDR1 SNHLY and CDR2 FYNNEI. CDR3 DNA sequence: TGTGCCAGCTCAAGAGACACAGATACGCAGTATTTT. Protein: CASSRDTDTQYF.

The gene calls are TRBV29-1 and TRBJ2-2; TRBD2 matches at 12 bases. The germline gives CDR1 SQVTM, CDR2 ANQGSEA. This CDR3 contains 14 residues. Unmatched junction bases numbered 3, after V lost 4 bases and J lost 6 bases. CDR3 protein: CSVGLAGGAGELFF. In nucleotides, the CDR3 is TGCAGCGTTGGGCTAGCGGGAGGGGCCGGGGAGCTGTTTTTT.

This chain uses TRBV7-9 with TRBJ2-7; D not certain. Germline V gives CDR1 SEHNR, CDR2 FQNEAQ (reference sequence). Trimming removed 0 bases from V and 2 bases from J, with 2 bases in between. The CDR3 contains 12 residues. The CDR3 DNA reads TGTGCCAGCAGCTTAGCCACCTACGAGCAGTACTTC. Its protein is CASSLATYEQYF.

This clone has a single count. The chain is built from TRBV5-1 and TRBJ1-4; D remains ambiguous. This CDR3 has 13 residues. Germline-derived CDR1 and CDR2 are SGHRS and YFSETQ. V gave up 5 bases and J gave up 8 bases, with 13 bases separating them. The CDR3 protein is CASSASLREKLFF. The DNA of the CDR3 is TGCGCCAGCAGTGCCAGTCTTAGAGAAAAACTGTTTTTT.

J is TRBJ2-5 and V is TRBV28; 8 bases fit TRBD1. The CDR3 runs to 16 residues. Germline CDR1 MDHEN, CDR2 SYDVKM. J was trimmed by 1 base and V by 4 bases; bases with no gene match: 8. In DNA, the CDR3 is TGTGCCAGCAGTTCTTTTCCGGGACAGGCCCAAGAGACCCAGTACTTC. Translating it yields CASSSFPGQAQETQYF.

The chain uses TRBV2 and TRBJ2-1; perhaps D is TRBD1 or TRBD2 (5 bases each). Trimming took 9 bases from V and 9 from J, leaving 18 bases between them. Germline V gives CDR1 SNHLY, CDR2 FYNNEI. The CDR3 is made up of 13 amino acids. The CDR3 DNA follows: TGTGCCAGTGGGTTTTGGGGGTCGGGTGAGCAGTTCTTC. Translated: CASGFWGSGEQFF.

The chain is built from TRBV4-2 and TRBJ1-5; no firm D call. The CDR3 is 14 amino acids. Germline loops: CDR1 LGHNA, CDR2 YNFKEQ. V was pared by 0 bases and J by 9 bases, with 12 bases between. CDR3 in DNA: TGTGCCAGCAGCCAAGAGAGGATGGAGGGGCCCCAGCATTTT. Its translation is CASSQERMEGPQHF.

The rearrangement joins TRBV15 to TRBJ2-1; D assignment may be TRBD1 or TRBD2 (5 bases each). The V and J ends lost 2 bases and 3 bases respectively, with 14 bases between them. Germline V CDR1 and CDR2: LNHNV, YYDKDF (reference sequence). The CDR3 spans 16 residues. Here the CDR3 reads CATSRPRGGGYNEQFF. CDR3 sequence (DNA): TGTGCCACCAGCAGACCCCGGGGTGGGGGCTACAATGAGCAGTTCTTC.

CDR3 sequence (DNA): TGCAGCGTTGTAGAAGGGAGCAATCAGCCCCAGCATTTT. The encoded protein is CSVVEGSNQPQHF. V is TRBV29-1 and J is TRBJ1-5, with no clear D. V lost 4 bases and J 1 base, leaving 8 bases between the germline ends. This CDR3 contains 13 residues. The germline gives CDR1 SQVTM, CDR2 ANQGSEA.

This rearrangement joins TRBV4-3 to TRBJ1-5, with TRBD1 matching 9 bases. Per germline, CDR1 LGHNA and CDR2 YSLEER. V was clipped by 0 bases and J by 5 bases; unmatched bases: 2. The CDR3 covers 15 residues. The CDR3 here is CASSQDRQGDQPQHF. The CDR3 coding sequence is TGCGCCAGCAGCCAAGATCGACAGGGGGATCAGCCCCAGCATTTT.

The chain is built from TRBV5-1 and TRBJ2-7; no clear D gene. The CDR3 length is 13 residues. Trimming pared 0 bases from V and 2 bases from J, leaving 6 bases between. The germline CDR1 and CDR2 sequences are SGHRS and YFSETQ. CDR3 region: CASSLDNTYEQYF. CDR3 DNA: TGCGCCAGCAGCTTGGATAATACCTACGAGCAGTACTTC.

V and J are TRBV5-1 and TRBJ2-2, with 12 nucleotides matching TRBD2. The CDR3 is 17 residues long. Germline V CDR1 and CDR2: SGHRS, YFSETQ. Trimming at V came to 4 bases and at J to 5 bases, leaving 9 bases not matched to a gene. The DNA for the CDR3 is TGCGCCAGCAGCCCCCTACCCGGACTAGCGGGAACCGGGGAGCTGTTTTTT. It specifies CASSPLPGLAGTGELFF.

The J gene is TRBJ2-3, the V gene TRBV5-4; D gene unclear. Trimming took off 4 bases at V and 1 base at J, with 13 bases between the two ends. This CDR3 has 15 amino acids. Looked up from germline, CDR1 is SGHNT and CDR2 is YYREEE (reference sequence). As DNA, the CDR3 is TGTGCCAGCAGCCCCAATCCCGTACGCACAGATACGCAGTATTTT. This sequence encodes CASSPNPVRTDTQYF.

This rearrangement joins TRBV5-1 to TRBJ2-2; 9 positions match TRBD2. Germline trimming cut 6 bases from V and 4 bases from J; bases unmatched to any gene: 19. The CDR3 has 19 amino acids. CDR1 and CDR2 from the germline V gene are SGHRS and YFSETQ. In DNA, the CDR3 is TGCGCCAGCAAGGAGGGACCGGCGGCGGGAGGGCTGGTCACCGGGGAGCTGTTTTTT. It is translated as CASKEGPAAGGLVTGELFF.

The rearrangement links TRBV4-1 to TRBJ2-7; maybe TRBD2 (7 bases). Germline V gene data show CDR1 as MGHRA and CDR2 as YSYEKL. This CDR3 contains 16 residues. With 1 base removed from V and 6 bases from J, the gap between germline ends came to 19 bases. CDR3 region: CASSQVLGRGGGEQYF. Here the CDR3 DNA reads TGCGCCAGCAGCCAAGTCCTCGGCAGGGGAGGGGGCGAGCAGTACTTC.

This clone was counted a single time. The chain links TRBV9 to TRBJ2-3; 15 bases line up with TRBD2. Trimming took 0 bases from V and 4 from J; bases not matched to a gene: 0. Germline values: CDR1 SGDLS, CDR2 YYNGEE. This CDR3 comprises 16 residues. CDR3 coding DNA: TGTGCCAGCAGCGTAGGGACTAGCGGGGGGGCAGATACGCAGTATTTT. This translates into CASSVGTSGGADTQYF.

CDR3: CASSATGGYNSPLHF. As DNA, the CDR3 is TGCGCCAGCAGCGCCACAGGTGGCTATAATTCACCCCTCCACTTT. J is TRBJ1-6 and V is TRBV4-3, with a weak D call TRBD1 (5 bases). CDR1 and CDR2 (germline): LGHNA, YSLEER. CDR3 length equals 15 residues. Trimming removed 5 bases from V and 3 bases from J, with 11 bases in between.

This chain uses TRBV27 with TRBJ1-4; D is uncertain. Germline V gene lookup returns CDR1 MNHEY and CDR2 SMNVEV (reference sequence). The V gene lost 6 bases and the J gene lost 8 bases, with 10 bases spanning the gap. This CDR3 is 12 amino acids long. DNA of the CDR3: TGTGCCAGCAGCCCATCCGGGGAAAAACTGTTTTTT. Its protein is CASSPSGEKLFF. The variable domain in full, with the rest retrieved from reference TRBV27 and TRBJ1-4, is EAQVTQNPRYLITVTGKKLTVTCSQNMNHEYMSWYRQDPGLGLRQIYYSMNVEVTDKGDVPEGYKVSRKEKRNFPLILESPSPNQTSLYFCASSPSGEKLFFGSGTQLSVL.

This rearrangement joins TRBV28 to TRBJ2-1; D gene uncertain. The germline V gene encodes CDR1 MDHEN and CDR2 SYDVKM. This CDR3 is 13 amino acids long. Deletions cut 2 bases from V and 4 bases from J, with 6 bases between. DNA of the CDR3: TGTGCCAGCAGTTTACCGGCATACAATGAGCAGTTCTTC. Protein sequence: CASSLPAYNEQFF.

This chain joins TRBV11-2 and TRBJ2-7, with 11 bases fitting TRBD2. V trimming: 1 base; J trimming: 1 base; junction bases outside the gene matches: 6. The CDR3 totals 17 residues. Germline loops: CDR1 SGHAT, CDR2 FQNNGV. Here the CDR3 DNA reads TGTGCCAGCAGCTTAGGGACAATAGCGGGAGGGTCCTACGAGCAGTACTTC. The encoded protein is CASSLGTIAGGSYEQYF.

This clone was detected once. The rearrangement joins TRBV7-2 to TRBJ2-7; D gene unclear. The CDR3 totals 14 residues. Germline V gene sequence: CDR1 SGHTA, CDR2 FQGNSA. Trimming took 1 base from V and 4 from J, leaving 11 bases between them. The CDR3 DNA reads as TGTGCCAGCAGCTTAGTTCCCCAGCTATACGAGCAGTACTTC. It encodes CASSLVPQLYEQYF.

V is TRBV10-3 and J is TRBJ2-3; possible D gene TRBD2, 5 bases. The CDR3 has 14 amino acids. Looked up from germline, CDR1 is ENHRY and CDR2 is SYGVKD. The V and J ends lost 6 bases and 3 bases respectively, with 13 bases between them. The CDR3 DNA reads TGTGCCATCAGGGATGATGGAGGTACAGATACGCAGTATTTT. This sequence encodes CAIRDDGGTDTQYF.

The rearrangement links TRBV11-1 to TRBJ2-5; D not certain. The CDR3 spans 13 residues. V lost 5 bases, J lost 5 bases, and 12 bases lay in between. Per germline, CDR1 SGHAT and CDR2 FQDESV (reference sequence). The CDR3 loop reads CASSPDGWETQYF. The CDR3, as DNA: TGTGCCAGCAGCCCCGACGGGTGGGAGACCCAGTACTTC.

V is TRBV9 and J is TRBJ2-1; 11 bases agree with TRBD1. This CDR3 has 15 residues. The J segment lost 6 bases and the V segment lost 6 bases, leaving 8 bases of the junction unmatched. Germline values: CDR1 SGDLS, CDR2 YYNGEE. CDR3 in DNA: TGTGCCAGCACACAAGGACAGGGGGCCGTCAATGAGCAGTTCTTC. Translation gives CASTQGQGAVNEQFF.

The V call is TRBV9, the J call TRBJ2-1; a possible D gene is TRBD2 (6 bases). Germline values: CDR1 SGDLS, CDR2 YYNGEE. V shed 2 bases and J shed 0 bases, with 9 bases lying between them. This CDR3 region has 15 residues. Here the CDR3 reads CASSVSGSSYNEQFF. DNA of the CDR3: TGTGCCAGCAGCGTTTCCGGGAGCTCCTACAATGAGCAGTTCTTC. Full variable domain (outside the CDR3, taken from reference TRBV9 and TRBJ2-1): DSGVTQTPKHLITATGQRVTLRCSPRSGDLSVYWYQQSLDQGLQFLIQYYNGEERAKGNILERFSAQQFPDLHSELNLSSLELGDSALYFCASSVSGSSYNEQFFGPGTRLTVL.

This clone was observed once. V usage is TRBV7-2 and J usage is TRBJ2-5; TRBD1 matches 7 bases. Trimming cost V 1 base and J 5 bases; bases outside gene matches: 10. The CDR3 sequence is 16 residues long. Germline CDR1 is SGHTA and CDR2 is FQGNSA. The CDR3, as DNA: TGTGCCAGCAGCTTAGGCGGTACAGGGGCGCCCGAGACCCAGTACTTC. This translates into CASSLGGTGAPETQYF.

This clone has just a few counts. The gene calls are TRBV7-2 and TRBJ2-7, with D possibly TRBD2 on 5 matching bases. CDR1 is SGHTA, CDR2 FQGNSA, per germline. This CDR3 has 14 residues. The ends were cut back, 2 bases at V and 1 base at J, with 9 bases in the middle. The CDR3 DNA sequence: TGTGCCAGCAGCTTAATGGGGAGATCCTACGAGCAGTACTTC. Its protein is CASSLMGRSYEQYF.